This T cell receptor (beta chain) was retrieved from a study of beta chain features in type 1 diabetes. General study results and limits: TCRB CDR3 length was moderately but significantly reduced in all four CD4+ subsets of Type 1 diabetes patients. There were fewer insertions and more deletions at the VDJ junctions of type 1 diabetes patients. Small HLA sub-analyses could not settle whether HLA shapes TCRB rearrangement. With patients and controls alike, PCR might favor shorter templates to an equal degree.

This clone was seen a handful of times. What it binds is not known. Expressed TCRB transcripts were sequenced because the isolated RNA had all been reverse transcribed beforehand. The method was immunoSEQ multiplex PCR; TCRdb's version includes in-frame clones alone and lacks a portion of them. The sample includes hundreds of thousands of clones, around 12% of them seen just once. The CDR3 runs 13 residues. Germline CDR1 SGHTA, CDR2 FQGTGA. V dropped 9 bases and J dropped 8 bases, with 16 bases sitting between them. V is TRBV7-3 and J is TRBJ2-2, with a weak D call TRBD2 (6 bases). Sequencing was done on a sample of naive CD4+ T cells from blood. The origin of this receptor is a man between 18 and 35 years old in good health. CDR3 DNA sequence: TGTGCCAGTTCCATGGGAGGCGAAGGGGAGCTGTTTTTT. Protein: CASSMGGEGELFF. The full variable domain, completed using reference TRBV7-3 and TRBJ2-2, is GAGVSQTPSNKVTEKGKYVELRCDPISGHTALYWYRQSLGQGPEFLIYFQGTGAADDSGLPNDRFFAVRPEGSVSTLKIQRTERGDSAVYLCASSMGGEGELFFGEGSRLTVL.